The clone carrying this TCR beta chain was seen more than once but under ten times. The antigen is undetermined. CDR3 length equals 13 residues. Looked up from germline, CDR1 is SEHNR and CDR2 is FQNEAQ (reference sequence). Trimming cost V 0 bases and J 10 bases; bases outside gene matches: 4. This sample was included in a study of beta chain features in type 1 diabetes. Overall study results and limits: Equally in patients and controls, PCR might preferentially amplify shorter templates.

Every bit of the isolated RNA underwent reverse transcription, so sequencing read expressed TCRB transcripts. TCRdb keeps only in-frame clones here, not all; method: immunoSEQ multiplex PCR. The sample lists about 130,000 clones, about 8.7% seen once, with around 0.63% in the top ten. Via CD45RO/CCR7/CD25/CD127/CD95/CD27, cells of the CD4+ naive, central memory, regulatory and stem cell-like memory subsets were sorted. The purity of all sorted populations exceeded 98%. The TCR was taken from a man aged 18 to 35 in good health. The chain carries TRBV7-9 and TRBJ1-2; 8 bases are a match to TRBD1. Sample: central memory CD4+ T cells from blood. CDR3 DNA: TGTGCCAGCAGCTTAGCGTCAGGGGGCGCCTACACCTTC. Translation gives CASSLASGGAYTF.